This T cell receptor beta chain was identified in a study of control samples from healthy donors and cancer patients. The protocol was immunoSEQ multiplex PCR, while the TCRdb copy is restricted to in-frame clones and leaves out a portion. The sample lists 100,000 or so clones, roughly 92% occurring once. The germline V and J ends were trimmed by 4 bases and 0 bases, with 17 bases remaining between them. The CDR3 runs 17 residues. CDR1 is SGHRS, CDR2 YFSETQ, per germline. Specimen: blood. This TCR was sampled from a woman aged 30 to 39 in good health. This chain joins TRBV5-1 and TRBJ1-3; D unresolved. The CDR3 region is CASSAGVVGSSGNTIYF. The CDR3, as DNA: TGCGCCAGCAGCGCCGGAGTAGTGGGCTCCTCTGGAAACACCATATATTTT.